This T cell receptor beta chain was found in a study of OX40 agonist ivuxolimab in advanced cancers. About the research overall: Given to patients was ivuxolimab, an agonistic anti-OX40 (CD134) antibody.

Study outcomes and limitations: Some nonresponders additionally presented with little normalized T-cell clonal expansion.

After removal of 6 bases from V and 6 bases from J, the junction contained 11 bases not matched to a gene. This CDR3 has 15 amino acids. Germline CDR1 reads SGHTA; CDR2 reads FQGNSA. Concerning this clone itself: Its antigen is not known.

Measured with immunoSEQ multiplex PCR; TCRdb has only the in-frame clones, and not every one. Among 65,000 to 70,000 clones, 65% to 85% were seen once, and the ten largest hold 11%. Sequenced material: CD4+ or CD8+ T cells sorted from blood, taken in a trial of the OX40 agonist ivuxolimab. V is TRBV7-2 and J is TRBJ2-7; 10 bases match TRBD1. The receptor's source is an adult with an advanced solid tumor such as melanoma, head and neck, liver or kidney cancer. CDR3: CASRGRDRGLPEQYV. CDR3 DNA: TGTGCCAGCAGGGGCCGGGACAGGGGCTTACCCGAGCAGTACGTC.